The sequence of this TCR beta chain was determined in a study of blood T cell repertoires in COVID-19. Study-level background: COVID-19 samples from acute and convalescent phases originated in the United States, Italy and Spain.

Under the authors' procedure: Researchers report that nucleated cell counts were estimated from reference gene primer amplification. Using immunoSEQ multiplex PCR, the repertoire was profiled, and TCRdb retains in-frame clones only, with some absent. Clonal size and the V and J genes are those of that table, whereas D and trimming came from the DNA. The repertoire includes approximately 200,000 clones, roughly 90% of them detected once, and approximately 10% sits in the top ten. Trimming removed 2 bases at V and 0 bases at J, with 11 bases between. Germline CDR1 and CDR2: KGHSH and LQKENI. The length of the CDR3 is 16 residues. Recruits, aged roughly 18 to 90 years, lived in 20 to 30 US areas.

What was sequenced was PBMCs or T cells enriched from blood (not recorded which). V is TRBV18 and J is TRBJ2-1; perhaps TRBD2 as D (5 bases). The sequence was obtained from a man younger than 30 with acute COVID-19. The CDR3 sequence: CASSPVPGSSYNEQFF. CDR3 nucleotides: TGTGCCAGCTCACCAGTCCCGGGGAGCTCCTACAATGAGCAGTTCTTC.